This TCR beta chain emerged from a study of T cells in Graves' hyperthyroidism and ophthalmopathy. General observations from the study: From stable hyperthyroidism, ophthalmopathy was set apart by a 13 V-J model. Most expanded thyroid clonotypes above 0.001 also appeared in blood.

Amplified TCR beta CDR3 regions came from RNA transcripts. An initial round of RT-PCR targeting the TCR CDR3 relied on the HTBI primer set. TCRdb called the multiplex PCR reads again in MiXCR, with one record for every CDR3 protein. The sample yields 500,000 to 600,000 distinct CDR3 sequences, roughly 50% seen once. V was pared by 4 bases and J by 0 bases, with 4 bases of the junction left unmatched. Germline loops: CDR1 SGHRS, CDR2 YFSETQ. The CDR3 sequence is 14 residues long. In this sample, this clonotype turned up many times. The antigen is unknown. This clonotype was obtained from a woman aged 18-29 years with Graves' hyperthyroidism. The chain couples TRBV5-1 to TRBJ2-7, with 7 bases fitting TRBD1. The sequenced material came from peripheral blood or thyroid tissue (not recorded which). CDR3 sequence: CASSHDRDSYEQYF. DNA of the CDR3: TGCGCCAGCAGCCATGACAGGGACTCCTACGAGCAGTACTTC.